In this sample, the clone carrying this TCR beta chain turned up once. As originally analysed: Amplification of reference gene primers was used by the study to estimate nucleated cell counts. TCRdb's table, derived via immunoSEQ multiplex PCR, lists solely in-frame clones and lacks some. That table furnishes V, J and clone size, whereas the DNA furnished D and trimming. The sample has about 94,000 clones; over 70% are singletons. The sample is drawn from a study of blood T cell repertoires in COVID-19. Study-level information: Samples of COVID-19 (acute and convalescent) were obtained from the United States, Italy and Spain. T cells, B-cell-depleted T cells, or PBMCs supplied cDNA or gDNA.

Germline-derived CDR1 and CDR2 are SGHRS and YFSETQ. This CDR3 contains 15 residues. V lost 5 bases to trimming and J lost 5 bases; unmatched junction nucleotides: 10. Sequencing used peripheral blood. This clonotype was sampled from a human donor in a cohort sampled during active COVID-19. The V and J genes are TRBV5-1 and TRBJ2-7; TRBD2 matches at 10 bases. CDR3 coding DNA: TGCGCCAGCAGTTCAAGCGGGAGGGCCATAAACGAGCAGTACTTC. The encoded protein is CASSSSGRAINEQYF.